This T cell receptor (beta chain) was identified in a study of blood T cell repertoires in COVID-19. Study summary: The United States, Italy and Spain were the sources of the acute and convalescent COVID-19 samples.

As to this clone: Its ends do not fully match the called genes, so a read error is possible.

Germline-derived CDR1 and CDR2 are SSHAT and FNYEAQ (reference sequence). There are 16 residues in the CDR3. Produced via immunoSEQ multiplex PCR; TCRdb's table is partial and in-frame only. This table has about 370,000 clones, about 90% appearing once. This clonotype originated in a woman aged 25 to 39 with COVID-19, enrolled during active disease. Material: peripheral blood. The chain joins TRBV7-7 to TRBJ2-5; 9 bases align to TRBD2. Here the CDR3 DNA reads TGTGCTAGCAGCTTAGGAGCGGGAGGAGGTCAAGAGACCCAGTACTTC. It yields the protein CASSLGAGGGQETQYF.